These 22 T cell receptor beta chains originate from one sample sequenced in a study of T-cell reconstitution after alpha-beta-depleted transplantation in children. Construction of the TCRbeta library involved unique molecular identifiers. TCRdb re-analysed the PCR reads in MiXCR, keeping a single row per CDR3 protein. The profile covers 200,000 to 250,000 distinct CDR3 sequences, with around 12% appearing a single time and over 2.5% taken by the ten largest. Sequencing was performed on PBMCs from the stem cell graft donor, taken from the stem cell graft. These receptor sequences come from a human donor who donated a stem cell graft to a child with acute lymphoblastic leukemia.

Remarks on this clonotype: A single base separates this from a much larger clone, so it may be a read error. V gene TRBV20-1 combines with J gene TRBJ2-1; 7 bases are shared with TRBD2. This CDR3 comprises 16 residues. Per germline, CDR1 DFQATT and CDR2 SNEGSKA (reference sequence). DNA of the CDR3: TGCACTGCTAGCTTGAGAGGCAGCGGGATCTACAATGAGCAGTTCTTC. It specifies CTASLRGSGIYNEQFF.

The gene calls are TRBV6-5 and TRBJ2-5; D is ambiguous. The CDR3 is 17 amino acids. Per germline, CDR1 MNHEY and CDR2 SVGAGI. V lost 0 bases and J lost 2, with 16 bases in between. CDR3 nucleotides: TGTGCCAGCAGTTACTCGATATCGCTAGTATTACAAGAGACCCAGTACTTC. It is translated as CASSYSISLVLQETQYF.

In its sample, this clonotype was seen many times. The chain is built from TRBV27 and TRBJ2-6; D may be TRBD1 or TRBD2 (6 bases each). Trimming removed 9 bases at V and 2 bases at J, with 14 bases between. This CDR3 has 15 amino acids. Per the germline V gene, CDR1 is MNHEY and CDR2 is SMNVEV (reference sequence). The DNA of the CDR3 is TGTGCCAGTATGTCGGGGGCCACTGGGGCCAACGTCCTGACTTTC. Protein sequence: CASMSGATGANVLTF.

There are a few counts of this clonotype. The rearrangement joins TRBV10-3 to TRBJ2-7, with TRBD1 matching 10 bases. V lost 4 bases and J lost 3; bases outside the gene matches: 3. Looked up from germline, CDR1 is ENHRY and CDR2 is SYGVKD. The CDR3 loop spans 14 amino acids. The CDR3 coding sequence is TGTGCCATCAGTGCGGACAGGGGGAGCTACGAGCAGTACTTC. Residues: CAISADRGSYEQYF.

With regard to this clonotype: With a much larger clone just one base away, this may be a read error. This CDR3 fails to terminate in the conserved phenylalanine or tryptophan, so it likely reflects a read error. J is TRBJ2-3 and V is TRBV27; TRBD2 agrees at 12 bases. Per germline, CDR1 MNHEY and CDR2 SMNVEV (reference sequence). The junction had 5 bases not matched to a gene; V was cut back by 6 bases and J by 4 bases. There are 15 residues in the CDR3. CDR3 DNA sequence: TGTGCCAGCAGACCCGGGACTAGCGGGCCAGATACGCAGTATTTA. Protein sequence: CASRPGTSGPDTQYL.

This clonotype was seen at least ten times. This rearrangement joins TRBV7-2 to TRBJ2-5; the D gene is possibly TRBD2 (5 bases). The V gene's germline CDR1 is SGHTA and CDR2 FQGNSA. Trimming stripped 5 bases from V and 4 bases from J, with 8 bases between. The CDR3 is 12 amino acids. The CDR3 is CASSRGLETQYF. Written as DNA, the CDR3 is TGTGCCAGCAGCCGCGGGTTAGAGACCCAGTACTTC.

This clonotype was detected many times. This sequence joins TRBV20-1 and TRBJ2-7, with 8 bases that match TRBD1. Germline loops: CDR1 DFQATT, CDR2 SNEGSKA (reference sequence). This CDR3 is 12 amino acids long. V lost 6 bases and J lost 5; bases outside the gene matches: 6. CDR3 sequence: CSAQGTGNEQYF. CDR3 bases: TGCAGTGCCCAAGGGACAGGCAACGAGCAGTACTTC.

This clonotype was recorded many times. The rearrangement joins TRBV6-5 to TRBJ1-1; D is ambiguous. Germline CDR1 MNHEY, CDR2 SVGAGI. This CDR3 region has 12 residues. Between the trimmed V and J ends, which lost 2 bases and 3 bases, there was a span of 4 bases. DNA for the CDR3: TGTGCCAGCAGTTACCGGGACACTGAAGCTTTCTTT. Its protein product is CASSYRDTEAFF.

This clonotype showed up just a few times. V gene TRBV29-1 combines with J gene TRBJ1-1, with a possible D match to TRBD1 (6 bases). Germline CDR1 and CDR2: SQVTM and ANQGSEA. V lost 4 bases and J lost 11, with 17 bases in between. CDR3 length equals 12 residues. The CDR3 nucleotides are TGCAGCGTTGGGACAGCGAGTTACGGGGCTTTCTTT. It yields the protein CSVGTASYGAFF.

About this clonotype: Possible read error: a much larger clone is one base away. The rearrangement uses TRBV12-3 or TRBV12-4 and TRBJ1-1, with D maybe TRBD1 (5 bases). The ends were cut back, 6 bases at V and 9 bases at J, with 14 bases in the middle. This CDR3 has 12 amino acids. The CDR3 DNA follows: TGTGCCAGCAGCTCCCGCAGGGACCAAGCTTTCTTT. It yields the protein CASSSRRDQAFF.

This clonotype was picked up many times. The chain has TRBV19 and TRBJ2-3; perhaps TRBD2 as D (5 bases). This CDR3 is 14 amino acids long. Between the trimmed V and J ends, which lost 8 bases and 1 base, there was a span of 13 bases. Germline values: CDR1 LNHDA, CDR2 SQIVND (reference sequence). The CDR3 here is CASQPAGGTDTQYF. The CDR3 coding sequence is TGTGCCAGTCAGCCTGCGGGCGGCACAGATACGCAGTATTTT.

Details on this clonotype: Just one base apart from a much larger clone, this may be a read error. The chain is built from TRBV5-1 and TRBJ1-1, with TRBD1 as a possible D gene (5 bases). The germline V and J ends were trimmed by 5 bases and 0 bases, with 20 bases remaining between them. Germline V lookup: CDR1 SGHRS, CDR2 YFSETQ. The CDR3 is made up of 17 amino acids. CDR3 DNA sequence: TGCGCCAGCAGTTTTACCTTCCGGGACGGCCTGAACACTGAAGCTTTCTTT. Translated: CASSFTFRDGLNTEAFF.

The genes are TRBV7-2 and TRBJ1-6, with 7 nucleotides matching TRBD1. Germline V gene data show CDR1 as SGHTA and CDR2 as FQGNSA. This CDR3 has 14 amino acids. J gave up 8 bases and V 6 bases, and 7 bases lay outside the gene matches. The CDR3 DNA is TGTGCCAGCAGGGGACAGTTCCGAGATTCACCCCTCCACTTT. This encodes CASRGQFRDSPLHF.

This clonotype has a count of ten or more. V usage is TRBV27 and J usage is TRBJ1-3, with a tentative D call TRBD1 (5 bases). Trimming shortened V by 4 bases and J by 2 bases, and 12 bases separated the two germline ends. There are 15 residues in the CDR3. Per germline, CDR1 MNHEY and CDR2 SMNVEV (reference sequence). CDR3 sequence: CASSYSGTAGNTIYF. The CDR3 DNA sequence: TGTGCCAGCAGTTACTCCGGGACCGCTGGAAACACCATATATTTT.

The count of this clonotype is one. The chain links TRBV20-1 to TRBJ2-5; 7 nucleotides match TRBD1. The CDR3 is made up of 14 amino acids. Germline values: CDR1 DFQATT, CDR2 SNEGSKA (reference sequence). V lost 4 bases, J lost 0 bases, and 5 bases stayed unmatched. The CDR3 bases are TGCAGTGCTACCGAGACAGGGTACCAAGAGACCCAGTACTTC. It encodes CSATETGYQETQYF.

The chain has TRBV4-1 and TRBJ1-4, with D unresolved. The germline V gene encodes CDR1 MGHRA and CDR2 YSYEKL. The CDR3 runs to 15 residues. V dropped 7 bases and J dropped 8 bases, with 20 bases sitting between them. In nucleotides, the CDR3 is TGCGCCAGCACCCCCGTGAGGGCAGTAGCCGAAAAACTGTTTTTT. It translates to CASTPVRAVAEKLFF.

This clonotype was counted at least ten times. The J gene is TRBJ1-5, the V gene TRBV6-2 or TRBV6-3; D might be TRBD1 (5 bases). The V gene's germline CDR1 is MNHEY and CDR2 SVGEGT. Deletions cut 5 bases from V and 4 bases from J, with 12 bases between. The CDR3 spans 14 residues. DNA for the CDR3: TGTGCCAGCAGTCTATCAGGGCGGAATCAGCCCCAGCATTTT. Its protein product is CASSLSGRNQPQHF.

This clonotype appeared many times. The chain combines TRBV12-3 or TRBV12-4 with TRBJ2-3, with TRBD1 identical over 7 bases. The CDR3 spans 14 residues. V gave up 7 bases and J gave up 4 bases; unmatched junction bases: 8. Here the CDR3 reads CASTNQGVSDTQYF. The CDR3 bases are TGTGCCAGCACTAACCAGGGGGTATCAGATACGCAGTATTTT.

Only a few counts were recorded for this clonotype. V and J are TRBV7-8 and TRBJ2-3, with TRBD2 matching over 8 bases. Trimming removed 5 bases from V and 5 bases from J; junction bases left unmatched: 6. The germline CDR1 and CDR2 sequences are SGHVS and FQNEAQ. This CDR3 comprises 14 residues. CDR3 amino acids: CASSPGGAGDTQYF. In DNA form, the CDR3 reads TGTGCCAGCAGCCCCGGGGGGGCGGGAGATACGCAGTATTTT.

In this sample, this clonotype turned up many times. The chain employs TRBV18 and TRBJ2-7, with TRBD2 as a possible D gene (6 bases). Germline loops: CDR1 KGHSH, CDR2 LQKENI. This CDR3 has 16 residues. Trimming removed 3 bases from V and 3 bases from J, with 18 bases in between. CDR3 region: CASSPQGAGTYYEQYF. The DNA of the CDR3 is TGTGCCAGCTCACCCCAAGGCGCGGGAACTTACTACGAGCAGTACTTC.

This clonotype was recorded at least ten times. The CDR3, as DNA: TGTGCCAGCAGTGGACTAGCGGGGGGGTTTGATGAGCAGTTCTTC. This codes for CASSGLAGGFDEQFF. V gene TRBV28 combines with J gene TRBJ2-1, with 15 positions matching TRBD2. The CDR3 loop spans 15 amino acids. Looked up from germline, CDR1 is MDHEN and CDR2 is SYDVKM. Germline trimming cut 5 bases from V and 8 bases from J; bases unmatched to any gene: 4.

This clonotype has ten or more counts. The genes are TRBV25-1 and TRBJ2-2; no clear D. Looked up from germline, CDR1 is MGHDK and CDR2 is SYGVNS. The CDR3 is 14 residues long. V lost 2 bases to trimming and J lost 7 bases, with 11 bases between them. The CDR3 reads CASSEGVSLGELFF. The DNA of the CDR3 is TGTGCCAGCAGTGAAGGAGTGTCCCTCGGGGAGCTGTTTTTT.